The clone carrying this TCR beta chain has a count of ten or more. The data stem from a study of identical twins. TCRdb itself ran the 5' RACE reads through MiXCR, one entry per CDR3 protein. The sample consists of 700,000 or so distinct CDR3 sequences, around 20% of them appearing once. The V segment lost 7 bases and the J segment 4 bases; nucleotides outside the gene matches: 6. The CDR3 is 14 residues long. These same records also appear under a second study, on T cells expressing NK-cell markers. That source reports: Uncertainty persisted over the HCMV specificity of expanded NKG2C+ T cell clones.

The origin of this receptor is a woman aged 18-29 years in good health. The genes are TRBV12-3 or TRBV12-4 and TRBJ2-3; 9 positions match TRBD1. What was sequenced was PBMCs. CDR3 sequence reads: CASTYRGHSDTQYF. DNA of the CDR3: TGTGCCAGCACGTACAGGGGGCACTCAGATACGCAGTATTTT.